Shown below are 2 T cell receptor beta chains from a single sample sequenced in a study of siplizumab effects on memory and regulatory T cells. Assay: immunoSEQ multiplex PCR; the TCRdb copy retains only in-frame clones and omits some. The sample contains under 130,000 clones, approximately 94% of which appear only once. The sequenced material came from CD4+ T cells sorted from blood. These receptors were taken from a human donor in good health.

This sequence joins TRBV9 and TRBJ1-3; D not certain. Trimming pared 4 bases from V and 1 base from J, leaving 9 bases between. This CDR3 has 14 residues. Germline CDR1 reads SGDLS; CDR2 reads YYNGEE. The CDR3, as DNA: TGTGCCAGCAGCTCAAGGGTTTCTGGAAACACCATATATTTT. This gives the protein CASSSRVSGNTIYF.

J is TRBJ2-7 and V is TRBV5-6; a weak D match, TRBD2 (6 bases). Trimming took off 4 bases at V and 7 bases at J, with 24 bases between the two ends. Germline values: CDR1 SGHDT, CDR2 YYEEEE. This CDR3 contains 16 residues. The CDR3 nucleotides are TGTGCCAGCAGCCAGGAACCGGGCGGGATCGGAGTTGAGCAGTACTTC. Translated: CASSQEPGGIGVEQYF.